The 14 T cell receptor beta chains listed next were all sequenced from one sample in a study of T-cell memory formation after mild COVID-19. TCRdb analysed the 5' RACE reads with MiXCR anew, one entry per CDR3 protein. The sample records about 130,000 distinct CDR3 sequences, over 15% being singletons. Sequenced material: PBMCs or a T cell subset sorted from them (not recorded which). The receptors stem from a man between 18 and 29 years old who had mild COVID-19 (a few samples of this study predate the infection). Cell type and time point are not known.

The chain couples TRBV5-1 to TRBJ2-3; 13 bases align to TRBD2. CDR1 is SGHRS, CDR2 YFSETQ, per germline. J was trimmed by 4 bases and V by 3 bases; bases with no gene match: 8. This CDR3 has 17 residues. The CDR3 nucleotides are TGCGCCAGCAGCTCCGCCGGGACTAGCGGGACGGCAGATACGCAGTATTTT. It yields the protein CASSSAGTSGTADTQYF.

In its sample, this clonotype was seen many times. The genes are TRBV12-3 or TRBV12-4 and TRBJ2-1, with D perhaps TRBD2 (5 bases). CDR3 length equals 15 residues. Trimming removed 3 bases from V and 0 bases from J, with 9 bases in between. The CDR3 DNA reads as TGTGCCAGCAGTTTTGAGCGGAGCTCCTACAATGAGCAGTTCTTC. Translation gives CASSFERSSYNEQFF.

This clonotype was recorded at least ten times. The chain carries TRBV5-1 and TRBJ2-5; no firm D call. Germline V gene lookup returns CDR1 SGHRS and CDR2 YFSETQ. The CDR3 sequence is 11 residues long. Trimming stripped 5 bases from V and 5 bases from J, with 7 bases between. CDR3 loop: CASRRDETQYF. As DNA, the CDR3 is TGCGCCAGCAGACGTGACGAGACCCAGTACTTC.

In this sample, this clonotype turned up a few times. The genes are TRBV6-1 and TRBJ1-2; D is uncertain. V lost 4 bases and J 4 bases, leaving 19 bases between the germline ends. This CDR3 is 16 amino acids long. Germline loops: CDR1 MNHNS, CDR2 SASEGT. In DNA form, the CDR3 reads TGTGCCAGCAGTGCCACGGGAACTATAAGAGGCTATGGCTACACCTTC. Its translation is CASSATGTIRGYGYTF.

V and J are TRBV12-3 or TRBV12-4 and TRBJ2-1; possible D gene TRBD2, 5 bases. Between the trimmed V and J ends, which lost 2 bases and 7 bases, there was a span of 15 bases. The CDR3 sequence is 15 residues long. The CDR3 sequence is CASSLSLAPSNEQFF. The CDR3 nucleotides read TGTGCCAGCAGTTTAAGTCTAGCACCGTCGAATGAGCAGTTCTTC.

This clonotype has just a few counts. The chain joins TRBV20-1 to TRBJ2-5, with no clear D. Germline V gene lookup returns CDR1 DFQATT and CDR2 SNEGSKA (reference sequence). This CDR3 has 12 residues. V was trimmed by 6 bases and J by 5 bases, leaving 13 bases between them. CDR3 loop: CSATSSEETQYF. CDR3 nucleotides: TGCAGTGCAACCTCTAGTGAGGAGACCCAGTACTTC.

The rearrangement uses TRBV4-3 and TRBJ2-5; D is unresolved. CDR1 is LGHNA and CDR2 is YSLEER in the germline V gene. This CDR3 spans 13 amino acids. Trimming left V 1 base short and J 3 bases short, with 6 bases between. The CDR3 loop is CASSQGLEETQYF. CDR3 DNA sequence: TGCGCCAGCAGCCAAGGGTTGGAAGAGACCCAGTACTTC.

This clonotype was detected a few times. The gene calls are TRBV15 and TRBJ2-7; unclear D gene. The CDR3 is 13 amino acids. In germline, CDR1 is LNHNV, CDR2 YYDKDF (reference sequence). V lost 1 base and J lost 2, with 6 bases in between. CDR3 loop: CATSRGNPYEQYF. DNA of the CDR3: TGTGCCACCAGCAGAGGTAACCCCTACGAGCAGTACTTC.

This sequence joins TRBV20-1 and TRBJ2-4, with 7 bases lining up with TRBD1. V lost 5 bases and J lost 6; bases outside the gene matches: 4. The CDR3 has 12 residues. Per the germline V gene, CDR1 is DFQATT and CDR2 is SNEGSKA (reference sequence). CDR3 bases: TGCAGTGCTGCAGGGGGTGGAAACATTCAGTACTTC. Residues: CSAAGGGNIQYF.

This clonotype was recorded many times. This rearrangement joins TRBV5-5 to TRBJ2-7; the D gene is possibly TRBD1 (7 bases). The CDR3 spans 15 residues. Between the trimmed V and J ends, which lost 4 bases and 4 bases, there was a span of 18 bases. Per the germline V gene, CDR1 is SGHKS and CDR2 is YYEKEE (reference sequence). The CDR3 region is CASSRGTVKSYEQYF. In DNA form, the CDR3 reads TGTGCCAGCAGCCGCGGGACAGTTAAGTCGTACGAGCAGTACTTC. The full variable domain, completed using reference TRBV5-5 and TRBJ2-7, is DAGVTQSPTHLIKTRGQQVTLRCSPISGHKSVSWYQQVLGQGPQFIFQYYEKEERGRGNFPDRFSARQFPNYSSELNVNALLLGDSALYLCASSRGTVKSYEQYFGPGTRLTVT.

A word on this clonotype: The junction departs from the called germline gene at one end, perhaps through a read error. The rearrangement links TRBV7-2 to TRBJ2-3; TRBD2 agrees at 13 bases. The germline gives CDR1 SGHTA, CDR2 FQGNSA. This CDR3 comprises 14 residues. The CDR3 bases are TGTGCCAGCAGGACTAGCGGGGGGTCAGATACGAAGTATTTT. Encoded protein: CASRTSGGSDTKYF.

This clonotype was recorded a few times. This chain links TRBV11-2 with TRBJ2-3; 7 bases fit TRBD2. Per the germline V gene, CDR1 is SGHAT and CDR2 is FQNNGV. The CDR3 has 15 amino acids. Unmatched junction bases numbered 9, after V lost 6 bases and J lost 3 bases. The CDR3 DNA sequence: TGTGCCAGCAGAAACTCCGGGGGGAGGACAGATACGCAGTATTTT. It yields the protein CASRNSGGRTDTQYF.

V is TRBV20-1 and J is TRBJ1-4; 10 nucleotides match TRBD1. Trimming cost V 0 bases and J 8 bases; bases outside gene matches: 3. The length of the CDR3 is 14 residues. Germline loops: CDR1 DFQATT, CDR2 SNEGSKA (reference sequence). The CDR3 DNA sequence: TGCAGTGCTAGAGAGGACAGGGGGGGAGAAAAACTGTTTTTT. Protein sequence: CSAREDRGGEKLFF.

This clonotype was picked up a small number of times. The J gene is TRBJ2-3, the V gene TRBV5-4, with D unresolved. This CDR3 has 13 amino acids. The V end lost 4 bases, the J end lost 2 bases, and 8 bases lay between the germline ends. Per the germline V gene, CDR1 is SGHNT and CDR2 is YYREEE (reference sequence). CDR3 sequence: CASSPDPTDTQYF. The CDR3 region has the DNA TGTGCCAGCAGCCCCGACCCCACAGATACGCAGTATTTT.